This T cell receptor (beta chain) was captured in a study of shared clonotypes between healthy human individuals. V lost 0 bases, J lost 3 bases, and 6 bases lay in between. CDR1 and CDR2 (germline): MNHEY, SVGAGI. The CDR3 loop spans 14 amino acids. An approximately 220 ng quantity of DNA, 25,000 to 30,000 T cell genomes, went into the sorted-subset replicate PCRs. This table comes from immunoSEQ multiplex PCR, and its TCRdb copy is limited to in-frame clones, with some not included. The table lists about 2 million clones, less than 95% of them singletons, with 0.85% to 1.2% in the top ten. Points on this clone: Other nucleotide sequences in the sample specify the same CDR3.

Naive CD8 cells lacked CD45RO and underwent positive selection for CCR7, leaving out terminally differentiated effector memory CD45RA+ cells. Material: naive CD8+ T cells sorted from blood. The clonotype was recovered from a man between 18 and 35 years old in good health. The V gene is TRBV6-5, the J gene TRBJ1-5; unclear D gene. DNA of the CDR3: TGTGCCAGCAGTTACTCTGGTCCCAATCAGCCCCAGCATTTT. Residues: CASSYSGPNQPQHF.